The clone carrying this T cell receptor beta chain is a singleton in its sample. The data were produced by immunoSEQ multiplex PCR, yet TCRdb's version contains in-frame clones alone and is incomplete. Altogether about 400,000 clones are present, about 90% being singletons, with the ten largest covering around 3%. Living in about two dozen US areas, the participants were between about 18 and 95 years of age. The entry originates in a study of blood T cell repertoires in COVID-19. Study summary: The United States, Italy and Spain were the sources of the acute and convalescent COVID-19 samples. In each case, the material was cDNA or gDNA derived from T cells, B-cell-depleted T cells, or PBMCs.

J was trimmed by 3 bases and V by 4 bases; bases with no gene match: 7. This CDR3 contains 16 residues. Germline assignment: CDR1 SGHDN and CDR2 FVKESK. Material for sequencing was PBMCs or T cells enriched from blood (not recorded which). This receptor was obtained from a woman aged 25 to 39 who had recovered from COVID-19. The chain is built from TRBV14 and TRBJ2-1, with TRBD1 matching 9 bases. CDR3 bases: TGTGCCAGCAGCCCTGCCCGGGACAGGGTCTACAATGAGCAGTTCTTC. Its protein is CASSPARDRVYNEQFF.